This record looks at one TCR beta chain sequence and its context. The antigen is undetermined. Pooling of second doses given at about 4 or about 12 weeks was done. This sample was included in a study of T cell responses to AZD1222 COVID-19 vaccine. Libraries were prepared by immunoSEQ multiplex PCR; TCRdb keeps only in-frame clonotypes and omits some of them. This repertoire shows about 110,000 clones, roughly 90% found once; its top ten account for roughly 15%. Germline V CDR1 and CDR2: SGHRS, YFSETQ. V lost 0 bases and J 1 base, leaving 5 bases between the germline ends. CDR3 length: 14 residues. General observations from the study: Among the donors, most were white British and more were female, and clonal diversity was possibly underestimated.

The TCR sequence derives from an adult who received the AZD1222 COVID-19 vaccine. Material: peripheral blood, obtained 28 days after the second AZD1222 dose. This chain connects TRBV5-1 to TRBJ2-1; D is ambiguous. The CDR3 bases are TGCGCCAGCAGCTTGGTGGGGTCCTACAATGAGCAGTTCTTC. It encodes CASSLVGSYNEQFF.